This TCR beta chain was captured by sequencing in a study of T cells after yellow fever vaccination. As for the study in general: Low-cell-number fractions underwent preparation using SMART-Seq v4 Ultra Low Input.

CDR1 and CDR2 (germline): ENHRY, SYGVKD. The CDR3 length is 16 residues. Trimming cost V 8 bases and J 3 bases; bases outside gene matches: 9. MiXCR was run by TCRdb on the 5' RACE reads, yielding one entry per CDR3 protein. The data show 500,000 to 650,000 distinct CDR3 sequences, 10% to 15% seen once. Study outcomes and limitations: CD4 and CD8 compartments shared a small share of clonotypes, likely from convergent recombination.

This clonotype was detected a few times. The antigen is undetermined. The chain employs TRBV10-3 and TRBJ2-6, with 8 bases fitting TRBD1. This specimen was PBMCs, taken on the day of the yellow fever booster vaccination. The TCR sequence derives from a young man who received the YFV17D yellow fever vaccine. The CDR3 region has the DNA TGTGCCATCGGGGCAGGGGGCGTGATTGGGGCCAACGTCCTGACTTTC. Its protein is CAIGAGGVIGANVLTF.